This T cell receptor (beta chain) is drawn from a study of identical twins. Study-level findings and limits: Modelling approaches yielded underestimates of out-of-frame TCR alpha sharing between monozygotic twins. The same donors were not followed; conclusions instead depended on cross-sectional statistical analysis.

A note on this clonotype: What it recognizes is unknown.

Using its own MiXCR run on the 5' RACE reads, TCRdb lists one record per CDR3 protein. The sample contains about 470,000 distinct CDR3 sequences, approximately 25% of which appear only once. The CDR3 is made up of 12 amino acids. The germline V gene has CDR1 LNHDA and CDR2 SQIVND (reference sequence). V dropped 6 bases and J dropped 4 bases, with 9 bases sitting between them. These data were also reused for a study on T cells expressing NK-cell markers. Per that paper: Of the CD8+ T cells in roughly 6 donors, about 1.0-7.5% belonged to dominant NKG2C+ clonotypes. Certain NKG2C+ T cell clones were expanded, and their HCMV specificity remained unclear.

The chain has TRBV19 and TRBJ1-2, with D hard to call. What was sequenced was CD4+ T cells sorted from blood. The receptor comes from a woman aged 18-29 years in good health. CDR3 residues: CASRISSYGYTF. In DNA, the CDR3 is TGTGCCAGTAGGATCTCTAGCTATGGCTACACCTTC.